This T cell receptor (beta chain) was captured in a study of T cell responses to AZD1222 COVID-19 vaccine (dated by TCRdb to the early 2020s). Regarding the study in general: TCR sequencing was performed for fewer than 250 trial participants, of whom some 200 were given two doses of AZD1222 and some 26 were given two doses of MenACWY control vaccine. Trial participants were enrolled by age into 18-55, 56-69 and 70-plus year subgroups, with about 150, 27 and 61 TCR-sequenced participants respectively. General findings and caveats noted by the study authors: Participants were mostly white British and included more females than males, and it was suggested by the authors that clonal diversity may have been underestimated. In the small 56-69-year group, the increase in depth fell short of significance, most likely because of low power. Conclusions about previously exposed vaccinees are limited because only five to seven AZD1222 recipients were SARS-CoV-2 seropositive at baseline. The whole spike protein was spanned by vaccine-associated CD4 TCRs, and dominant responses were seen in regions 160-218 and 743-854. After two AZD1222 doses, spike-specific TCR breadth and depth were significantly higher than at day 0 and than in MenACWY recipients. Because no day 14 peak-response samples were available, the repertoires could be characterized only after the peak T cell response. Reportedly, close to half of the unique spike-specific TCRs recognized epitopes lying outside the regions that are mutated in the B.1.351 and B.1.1.7 variants.

The CDR3 regions of human TCRbeta chains were subjected to immunosequencing. The study's own analysis went as follows. TCRs in the repertoires were compared against a reference library of SARS-CoV-2-specific TCRs that had been generated with the MIRA antigen-specificity platform. Breadth was defined as the fraction of unique TCRs that were SARS-CoV-2-associated, and depth was defined as the fraction of total T cells that were SARS-CoV-2-associated. Using the MIRA data, each spike-specific TCR was assigned both to the spike region to which the TCR was reactive and to a CD4 or CD8 class. Log10-transformed breadth and depth values were compared by one-way ANOVA with Sidak's multiple comparisons tests. TCRdb limited this immuneACCESS table to in-frame rearrangements with V and J called. A share of clones is missing; checked studies link under half to unresolved V genes, and the rest is unexplained. The D gene and trimming were derived from the DNA, and the V and J assignments and clone size from that table. Recorded for this sample are about 170,000 clones; approximately 90% of them occurred a single time. The ten largest make up around 0.99% of the sample.

The time point tag for this specimen amounts to: about 28 days (+/-7) after the second vaccine dose. AZD1222 recipients with second doses at about 4 weeks or about 12 weeks were pooled, because spike-specific TCR depth and breadth did not differ between schedules. Vaccinee samples were obtained from the UK trials COV001 and COV002, which included a single-blind randomized controlled phase 2/3 trial of AZD1222 (ChAdOx1 nCoV-19) in healthy adults. Trial participant PBMC samples were collected at day 0 and day 28 after the second dose for TCRbeta chain sequencing. CDR1 and CDR2 are read off the germline V gene as ENHRY and SYGVKD. Trimming at the junction amounts to 6 bases on V and 2 bases on J, and the germline ends lie 17 bases apart. The CDR3 has 15 amino acids, counting the end cysteine and phenylalanine. CDR3 DNA only is kept here, 45 bases in frame from base 1. As concerns this clone: Its antigen specificity is not known. Base qualities are missing; no much larger clone stands one base away.

The rearranged chain carries TRBV10-3 and TRBJ2-7; the D call is tentative, TRBD1 or TRBD2, as each matches 5 bases. This specimen consisted of peripheral blood, obtained 28 days after the second AZD1222 dose. The clonotype originates from an adult who received the AZD1222 COVID-19 vaccine. The DNA sequence is as follows: TGTGCCATCAGCCCGGGGCCCCGAGGGGCCTACGAGCAGTACTTC. It translates to CAISPGPRGAYEQYF.